The rows below give T cell receptor beta chains drawn from one sample of a study of shared clonotypes between healthy human individuals. Sequencing used immunoSEQ multiplex PCR; TCRdb keeps in-frame clones, though not all of them. The profile shows 2,100,000 or so clones, about 94% of them singletons. Sequencing was performed on naive CD4+ T cells sorted from blood. The receptor set was obtained from a man younger than 30 in good health. Each CDR3 is given with its conserved first and last residue. The D gene is left open where the match is weak. Clone size is stated in some rows and not others, as once, few, many or a class when expanded.

CDR3 length	V gene	clone size	D gene	J gene	CDR3 protein	CDR3 DNA
15	TRBV28	.	.	TRBJ1-5	CASSPGPGSSQPQHF	TGTGCCAGCTCCCCAGGGCCGGGGAGTAGTCAGCCCCAGCATTTT
15	TRBV6-1	once	TRBD1	TRBJ2-2	CASSGGTGRTGELFF	TGTGCCAGCAGTGGGGGGACAGGGAGGACCGGGGAGCTGTTTTTT
14	TRBV28	.	TRBD1	TRBJ2-7	CASSPGQGFYEQYF	TGTGCCAGCAGCCCGGGACAGGGGTTTTACGAGCAGTACTTC
12	TRBV10-2	.	.	TRBJ2-7	CASSAQGGEQYF	TGCGCCAGCAGTGCTCAGGGTGGCGAGCAGTACTTC
16	TRBV7-2	.	TRBD1	TRBJ1-1	CASRDPGTGVFTEAFF	TGTGCCAGCAGAGACCCCGGGACAGGGGTTTTCACTGAAGCTTTCTTT
15	TRBV11-2	.	TRBD1	TRBJ1-4	CASSSPDRGNEKLFF	TGTGCCAGCAGCTCCCCGGACAGGGGGAATGAAAAACTGTTTTTT
15	TRBV28	.	TRBD1	TRBJ2-3	CASSLTQGAADTQYF	TGTGCCAGCAGTTTAACACAGGGGGCAGCAGATACGCAGTATTTT
13	TRBV5-1	.	.	TRBJ2-3	CASSRWGTDTQYF	TGCGCCAGCAGCAGGTGGGGCACAGATACGCAGTATTTT
14	TRBV6-1	few	TRBD1	TRBJ2-7	CASSSRTGTYEQYF	TGTGCCAGCAGTAGTCGGACAGGTACCTACGAGCAGTACTTC
16	TRBV5-4	.	TRBD2	TRBJ2-3	CASSLMSGTSTDTQYF	TGTGCCAGCAGCTTGATGAGCGGGACTAGCACAGATACGCAGTATTTT
14	TRBV10-3	.	.	TRBJ1-1	CAISESVGNTEAFF	TGTGCCATCAGTGAGTCCGTCGGTAACACTGAAGCTTTCTTT
13	TRBV30	.	.	TRBJ1-4	CATSGAGGEKLFF	TGTGCCACCTCGGGGGCGGGAGGGGAAAAACTGTTTTTT
14	TRBV19	.	TRBD1	TRBJ1-2	CASSIGQGAYGYTF	TGTGCCAGTAGTATAGGGCAGGGGGCCTATGGCTACACCTTC
15	TRBV5-4	.	TRBD1	TRBJ2-7	CASSLVGQGSYEQYF	TGTGCCAGCAGCTTGGTGGGACAGGGTTCCTACGAGCAGTACTTC
15	TRBV6-5	.	TRBD2	TRBJ2-7	CASGKIGLASGEQYF	TGTGCCAGCGGCAAGATCGGACTAGCTTCGGGCGAGCAGTACTTC
15	TRBV2	.	TRBD2	TRBJ2-5	CASSELAGGQETQYF	TGTGCCAGCAGTGAACTAGCGGGGGGCCAAGAGACCCAGTACTTC
14	TRBV30	.	TRBD2	TRBJ2-5	CAYAFKGGGETQYF	TGTGCCTACGCCTTTAAGGGCGGGGGGGAGACCCAGTACTTC
15	TRBV28	.	TRBD1	TRBJ1-5	CASSPRTGGIQPQHF	TGTGCCAGCAGTCCAAGGACAGGGGGGATTCAGCCCCAGCATTTT
15	TRBV7-6	.	TRBD1	TRBJ2-7	CASSLGQGGPYEQYF	TGTGCCAGCAGCCTCGGACAGGGAGGCCCCTACGAGCAGTACTTC
15	TRBV11-2	.	.	TRBJ2-4	CASSQMHPPADIQYF	TGTGCCAGCAGCCAGATGCATCCCCCGGCGGACATTCAGTACTTC
14	TRBV18	.	TRBD2	TRBJ2-5	CASSPPTSGETQYF	TGTGCCAGCTCACCACCCACTAGCGGAGAGACCCAGTACTTC
16	TRBV4-1	.	TRBD1	TRBJ1-5	CASSRMGTAENQPQHF	TGCGCCAGCAGCCGTATGGGGACAGCGGAAAATCAGCCCCAGCATTTT
14	TRBV18	.	.	TRBJ2-5	CASSPRDSAQTQYF	TGTGCCAGCTCACCGCGGGACTCTGCTCAGACCCAGTACTTC
13	TRBV2	once	TRBD1	TRBJ1-2	CASSLGQGYGYTF	TGTGCCAGCAGTCTTGGACAGGGCTATGGCTACACCTTC
15	TRBV5-1	.	TRBD1	TRBJ1-6	CASSLGQGGNSPLHF	TGCGCCAGCAGCTTGGGACAGGGAGGGAATTCACCCCTCCACTTT
21	TRBV5-1	.	TRBD2	TRBJ2-5	CASSFTPSGTSGNPLGETQYF	TGCGCCAGCAGCTTCACTCCGTCCGGGACTAGCGGGAACCCGCTCGGAGAGACCCAGTACTTC
15	TRBV7-3	.	TRBD2	TRBJ2-7	CASSPQGGGAYEQYF	TGTGCCAGCAGCCCCCAGGGCGGGGGGGCCTACGAGCAGTACTTC
15	TRBV13	.	TRBD1	TRBJ1-3	CASGTGASTRNTIYF	TGTGCCAGCGGAACAGGGGCTAGTACCCGAAACACCATATATTTT
16	TRBV5-6	.	TRBD2	TRBJ2-1	CASSLEGTSGYNEQFF	TGTGCCAGCAGCTTGGAGGGGACTAGCGGATACAATGAGCAGTTCTTC
16	TRBV30	.	.	TRBJ2-2	CAWSVGSLGRTGELFF	TGTGCCTGGAGTGTTGGCAGCCTGGGGCGCACCGGGGAGCTGTTTTTT
15	TRBV7-2	.	.	TRBJ2-5	CASSHGGGVRETQYF	TGTGCCAGCAGCCACGGAGGGGGCGTCAGGGAGACCCAGTACTTC
13	TRBV6-5	.	.	TRBJ1-1	CASTRGGRSKAFF	TGTGCCAGCACAAGGGGGGGCAGAAGTAAGGCTTTCTTT